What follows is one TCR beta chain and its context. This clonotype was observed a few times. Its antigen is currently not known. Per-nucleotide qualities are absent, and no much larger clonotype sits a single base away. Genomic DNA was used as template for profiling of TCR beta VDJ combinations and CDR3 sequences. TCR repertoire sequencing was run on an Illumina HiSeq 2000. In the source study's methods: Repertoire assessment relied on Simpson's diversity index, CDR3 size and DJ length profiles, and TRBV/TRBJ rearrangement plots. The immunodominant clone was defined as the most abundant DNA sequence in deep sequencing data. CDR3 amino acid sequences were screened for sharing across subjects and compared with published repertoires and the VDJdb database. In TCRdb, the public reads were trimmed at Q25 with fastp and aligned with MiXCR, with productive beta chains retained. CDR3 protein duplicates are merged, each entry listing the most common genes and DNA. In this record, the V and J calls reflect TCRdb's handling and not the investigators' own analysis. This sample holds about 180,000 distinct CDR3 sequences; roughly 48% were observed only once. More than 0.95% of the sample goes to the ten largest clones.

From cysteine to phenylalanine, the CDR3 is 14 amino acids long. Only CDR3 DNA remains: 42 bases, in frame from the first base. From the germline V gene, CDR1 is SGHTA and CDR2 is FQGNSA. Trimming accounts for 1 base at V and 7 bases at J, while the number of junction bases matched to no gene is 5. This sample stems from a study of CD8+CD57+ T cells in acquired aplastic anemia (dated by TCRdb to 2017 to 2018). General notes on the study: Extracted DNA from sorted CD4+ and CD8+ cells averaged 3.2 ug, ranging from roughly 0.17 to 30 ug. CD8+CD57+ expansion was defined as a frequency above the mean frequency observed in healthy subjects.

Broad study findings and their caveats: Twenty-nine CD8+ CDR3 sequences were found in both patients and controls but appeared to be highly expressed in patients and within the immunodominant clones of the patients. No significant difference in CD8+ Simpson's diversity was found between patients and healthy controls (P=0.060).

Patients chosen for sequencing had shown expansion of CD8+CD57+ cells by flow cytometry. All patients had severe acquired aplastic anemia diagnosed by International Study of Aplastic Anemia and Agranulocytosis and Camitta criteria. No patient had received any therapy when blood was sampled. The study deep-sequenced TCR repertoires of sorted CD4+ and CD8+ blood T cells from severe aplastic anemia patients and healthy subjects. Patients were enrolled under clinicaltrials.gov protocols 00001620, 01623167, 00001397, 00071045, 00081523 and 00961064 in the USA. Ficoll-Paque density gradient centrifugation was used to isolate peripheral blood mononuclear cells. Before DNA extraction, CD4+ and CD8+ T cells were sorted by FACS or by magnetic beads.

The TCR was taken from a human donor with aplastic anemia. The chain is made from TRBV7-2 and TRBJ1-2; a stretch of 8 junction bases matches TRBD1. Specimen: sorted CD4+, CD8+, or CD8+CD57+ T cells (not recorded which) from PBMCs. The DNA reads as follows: TGTGCCAGCAGCTTAGACAGGGGGGTTTCTGGCTACACCTTC. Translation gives CASSLDRGVSGYTF. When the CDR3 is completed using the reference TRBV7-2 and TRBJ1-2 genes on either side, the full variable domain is GAGVSQSPSNKVTEKGKDVELRCDPISGHTALYWYRQSLGQGLEFLIYFQGNSAPDKSGLPSDRFSAERTGGSVSTLTIQRTQQEDSAVYLCASSLDRGVSGYTFGSGTRLTVV.